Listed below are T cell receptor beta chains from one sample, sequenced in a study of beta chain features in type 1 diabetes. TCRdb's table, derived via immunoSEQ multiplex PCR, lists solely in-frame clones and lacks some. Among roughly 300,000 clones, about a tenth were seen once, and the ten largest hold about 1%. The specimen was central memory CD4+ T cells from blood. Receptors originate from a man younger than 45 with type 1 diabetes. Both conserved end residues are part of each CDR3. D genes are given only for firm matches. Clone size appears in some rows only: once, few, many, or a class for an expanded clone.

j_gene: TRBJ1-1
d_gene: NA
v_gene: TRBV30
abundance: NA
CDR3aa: CAWSSRMPNTEAFF
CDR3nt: TGTGCCTGGAGTAGCAGGATGCCTAACACTGAAGCTTTCTTT

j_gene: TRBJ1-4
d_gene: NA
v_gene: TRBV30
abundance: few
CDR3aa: CAWSTGSSTNEKLFF
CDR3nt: TGTGCCTGGAGTACGGGGTCGTCAACTAATGAAAAACTGTTTTTT

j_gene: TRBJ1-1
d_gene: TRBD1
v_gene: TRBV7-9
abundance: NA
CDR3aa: CASSAGQVNTEAFF
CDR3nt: TGTGCCAGCAGCGCCGGACAGGTGAACACTGAAGCTTTCTTT

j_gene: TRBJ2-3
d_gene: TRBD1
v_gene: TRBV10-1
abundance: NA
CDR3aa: CASSLTTGATDTQYF
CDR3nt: TGCGCCAGCAGTCTAACGACAGGGGCGACAGATACGCAGTATTTT

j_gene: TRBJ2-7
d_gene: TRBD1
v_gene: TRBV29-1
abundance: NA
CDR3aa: CSALGQGESYEQYF
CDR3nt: TGCAGTGCTCTCGGACAGGGGGAGTCGTACGAGCAGTACTTC

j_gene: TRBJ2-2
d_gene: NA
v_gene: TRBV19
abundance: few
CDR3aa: CASSTPTGGGTGELFF
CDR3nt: TGTGCCAGTAGTACCCCGACAGGAGGTGGCACCGGGGAGCTGTTTTTT

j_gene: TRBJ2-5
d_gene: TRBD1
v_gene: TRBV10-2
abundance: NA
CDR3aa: CASSEQGGIETQYF
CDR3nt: TGCGCCAGCAGTGAACAGGGGGGCATTGAGACCCAGTACTTC

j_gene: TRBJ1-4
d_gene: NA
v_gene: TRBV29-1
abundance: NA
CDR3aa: CSVAAVRNEKLFF
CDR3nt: TGCAGCGTTGCTGCCGTCCGTAATGAAAAACTGTTTTTT

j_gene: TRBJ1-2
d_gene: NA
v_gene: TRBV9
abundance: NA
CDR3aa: CASSVYRDYGYTF
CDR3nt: TGTGCCAGCAGCGTCTACAGGGATTATGGCTACACCTTC

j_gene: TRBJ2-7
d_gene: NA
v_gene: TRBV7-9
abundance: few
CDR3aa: CASSPAFGGTYEQYF
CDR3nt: TGTGCCAGCAGCCCCGCTTTTGGGGGTACCTACGAGCAGTACTTC

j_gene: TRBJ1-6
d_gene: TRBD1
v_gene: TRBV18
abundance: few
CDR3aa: CASSPIRDRENSPLHF
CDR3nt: TGTGCCAGCTCACCAATCCGGGACAGGGAAAATTCACCCCTCCACTTT

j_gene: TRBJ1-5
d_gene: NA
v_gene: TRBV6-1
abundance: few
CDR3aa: CASSESGPFSNQPQHF
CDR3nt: TGTGCCAGCAGTGAATCAGGCCCCTTTAGCAATCAGCCCCAGCATTTT

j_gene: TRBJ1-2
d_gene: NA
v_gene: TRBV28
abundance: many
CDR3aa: CASSLGRDYGYTF
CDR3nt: TGTGCCAGCAGTTTGGGGAGGGACTATGGCTACACCTTC

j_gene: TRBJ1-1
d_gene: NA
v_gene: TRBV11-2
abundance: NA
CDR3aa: CASSLTTGNTEAFF
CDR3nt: TGTGCCAGCAGCTTAACCACAGGGAACACTGAAGCTTTCTTT

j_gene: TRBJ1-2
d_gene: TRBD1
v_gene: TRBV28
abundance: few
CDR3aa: CASSSPGQGRLGYTF
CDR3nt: TGTGCCAGCAGTTCTCCGGGACAGGGGCGACTAGGCTACACCTTC

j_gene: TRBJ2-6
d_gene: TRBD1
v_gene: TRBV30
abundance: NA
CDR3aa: CAWGSPGQRESGANVLTF
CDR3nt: TGTGCCTGGGGGAGTCCGGGACAGCGAGAGTCTGGGGCCAACGTCCTGACTTTC

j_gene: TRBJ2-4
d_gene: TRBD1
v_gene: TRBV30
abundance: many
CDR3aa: CAWRTGVRNIQYF
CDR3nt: TGTGCCTGGAGAACAGGGGTCCGAAACATTCAGTACTTC

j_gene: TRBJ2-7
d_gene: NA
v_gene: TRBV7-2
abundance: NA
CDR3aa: CASSSYTGEQYF
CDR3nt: TGTGCCAGCAGCTCCTACACGGGCGAGCAGTACTTC

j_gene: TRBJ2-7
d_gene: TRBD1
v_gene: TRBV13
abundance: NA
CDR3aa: CASSLGTGIDYEQYF
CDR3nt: TGTGCCAGCAGCTTAGGGACAGGGATAGACTACGAGCAGTACTTC

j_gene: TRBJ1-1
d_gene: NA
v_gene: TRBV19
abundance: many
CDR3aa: CASSSYEGTEAFF
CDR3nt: TGTGCCAGTAGTTCCTACGAGGGCACTGAAGCTTTCTTT

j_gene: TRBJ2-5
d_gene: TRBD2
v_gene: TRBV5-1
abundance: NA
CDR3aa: CASSFSGAGQETQYF
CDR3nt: TGCGCCAGCAGCTTTAGCGGGGCGGGCCAAGAGACCCAGTACTTC

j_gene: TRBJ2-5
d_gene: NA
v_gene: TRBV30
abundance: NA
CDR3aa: CAWSPGVLQETQYF
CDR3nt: TGTGCCTGGAGTCCGGGGGTCTTGCAAGAGACCCAGTACTTC

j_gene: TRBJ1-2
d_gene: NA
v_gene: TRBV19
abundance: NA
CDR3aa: CASSMRYSGYTF
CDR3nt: TGTGCCAGTAGTATGAGATACAGTGGCTACACCTTC

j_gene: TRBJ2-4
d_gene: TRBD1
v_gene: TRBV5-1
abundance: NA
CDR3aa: CASSPGQGVAKNIQYF
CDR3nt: TGCGCCAGCAGCCCCGGACAGGGGGTAGCCAAAAACATTCAGTACTTC

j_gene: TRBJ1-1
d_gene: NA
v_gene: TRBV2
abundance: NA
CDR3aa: CATNGNTEAFF
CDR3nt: TGTGCCACAAACGGGAACACTGAAGCTTTCTTT

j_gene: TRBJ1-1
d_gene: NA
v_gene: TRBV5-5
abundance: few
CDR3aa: CASSLAGDGFEAFF
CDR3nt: TGTGCCAGCAGCTTGGCCGGCGACGGGTTTGAAGCTTTCTTT

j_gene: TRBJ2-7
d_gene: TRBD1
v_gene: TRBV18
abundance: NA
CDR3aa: CASSAEVPGQGVEQYF
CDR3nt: TGTGCCAGCTCAGCGGAGGTTCCGGGACAGGGGGTCGAGCAGTACTTC

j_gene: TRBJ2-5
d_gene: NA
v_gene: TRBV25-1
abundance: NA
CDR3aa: CASRGASRETQYF
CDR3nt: TGTGCCAGCAGGGGAGCGAGTCGAGAGACCCAGTACTTC

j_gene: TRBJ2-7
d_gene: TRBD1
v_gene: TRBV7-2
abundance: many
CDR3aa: CASSLARGHEQYF
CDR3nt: TGTGCCAGCAGCTTAGCGAGGGGGCACGAGCAGTACTTC

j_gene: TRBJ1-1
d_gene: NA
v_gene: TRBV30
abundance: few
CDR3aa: CAWRALTGAFF
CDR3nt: TGTGCCTGGAGGGCACTTACAGGAGCTTTCTTT

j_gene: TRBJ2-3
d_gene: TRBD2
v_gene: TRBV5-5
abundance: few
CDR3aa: CASSPFGGTTDTQYF
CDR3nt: TGTGCCAGCAGCCCTTTCGGGGGGACCACAGATACGCAGTATTTT

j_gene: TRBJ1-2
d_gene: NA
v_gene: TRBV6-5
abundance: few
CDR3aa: CASRPPGFYGYTF
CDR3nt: TGTGCCAGCAGACCCCCGGGGTTCTATGGCTACACCTTC

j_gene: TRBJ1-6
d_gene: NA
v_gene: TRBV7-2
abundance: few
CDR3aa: CASSLDTYNSPLHF
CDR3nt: TGTGCCAGCAGCTTAGATACTTATAATTCACCCCTCCACTTT

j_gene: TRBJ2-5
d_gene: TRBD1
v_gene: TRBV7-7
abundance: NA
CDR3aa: CASSWTGEETQYF
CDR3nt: TGTGCTAGCAGCTGGACAGGGGAAGAGACCCAGTACTTC

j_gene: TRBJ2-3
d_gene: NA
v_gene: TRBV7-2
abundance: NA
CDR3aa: CASSPTLLSTDTQYF
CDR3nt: TGTGCCAGCAGCCCCACGTTGCTTAGCACAGATACGCAGTATTTT

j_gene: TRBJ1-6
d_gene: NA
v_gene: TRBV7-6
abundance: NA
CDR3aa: CASGDGVSSPLHF
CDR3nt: TGTGCCAGCGGGGACGGTGTGAGTTCACCCCTCCACTTT

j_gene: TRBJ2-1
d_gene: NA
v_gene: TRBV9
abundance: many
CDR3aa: CASSFFPEVISNEQFF
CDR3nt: TGTGCCAGCAGCTTTTTCCCGGAGGTAATTTCCAATGAGCAGTTCTTC

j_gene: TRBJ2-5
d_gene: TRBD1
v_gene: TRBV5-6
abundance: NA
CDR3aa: CASSSRQGLETQYF
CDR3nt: TGTGCCAGCAGCTCTAGACAGGGATTGGAGACCCAGTACTTC

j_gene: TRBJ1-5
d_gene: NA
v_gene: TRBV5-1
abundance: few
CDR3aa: CASSLDVSGGNQPQHF
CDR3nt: TGCGCCAGCAGCTTGGATGTCTCAGGAGGCAATCAGCCCCAGCATTTT

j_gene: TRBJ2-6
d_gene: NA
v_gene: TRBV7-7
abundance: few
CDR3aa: CASSLSAGANVLTF
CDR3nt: TGTGCTAGCAGCTTGTCAGCTGGGGCCAACGTCCTGACTTTC

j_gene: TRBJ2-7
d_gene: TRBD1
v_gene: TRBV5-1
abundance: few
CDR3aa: CASSQTGGPYEQYF
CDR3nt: TGCGCCAGCAGCCAAACAGGGGGCCCCTACGAGCAGTACTTC

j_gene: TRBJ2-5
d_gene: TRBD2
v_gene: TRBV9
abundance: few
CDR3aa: CASSVGLAGGQLETQYF
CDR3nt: TGTGCCAGCAGCGTAGGACTAGCGGGGGGGCAGTTGGAGACCCAGTACTTC

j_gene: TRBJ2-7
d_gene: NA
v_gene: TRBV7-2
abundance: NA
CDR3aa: CASSRDRSSSYEQYF
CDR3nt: TGTGCCAGCAGCCGAGACAGGTCGTCCTCCTACGAGCAGTACTTC

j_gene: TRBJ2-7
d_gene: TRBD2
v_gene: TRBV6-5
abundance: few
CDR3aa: CASSYIGTSSEQYF
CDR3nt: TGTGCCAGCAGTTACATTGGGACTAGCTCCGAGCAGTACTTC